One and the same sample provided the 31 T cell receptor beta chains below, sequenced in a study of PD-1 blockade in classical Hodgkin lymphoma. Every one of the patients relapsed after autologous stem cell transplantation (brentuximab vedotin exposure was variable). TCRdb's table, derived via immunoSEQ multiplex PCR, lists solely in-frame clones and lacks some. There are approximately 99,000 clones in the sample; nearly 90% occur only once, and just under 20% lies in the top ten. The sequences come from peripheral blood mononuclear cells (PBMCs), collected before the second cycle of nivolumab. The receptors derive from a human donor with classical Hodgkin lymphoma.

Only one count was recorded for this clone. V and J are TRBV11-2 and TRBJ2-7; D is unresolved. The V gene's germline CDR1 is SGHAT and CDR2 FQNNGV. The V end lost 1 base, the J end lost 2 bases, and 6 bases lay between the germline ends. This CDR3 comprises 13 residues. The CDR3 is CASSLGRTYEQYF. The CDR3, as DNA: TGTGCCAGCAGCTTAGGCAGGACCTACGAGCAGTACTTC.

V gene TRBV28 combines with J gene TRBJ2-7; no reliable D call. Trimming removed 5 bases at V and 2 bases at J, with 10 bases between. This CDR3 region has 13 residues. CDR1 MDHEN and CDR2 SYDVKM come from the germline V gene. Here the CDR3 DNA reads TGTGCCAGCAGTAAACGGAACCCCTACGAGCAGTACTTC. It yields the protein CASSKRNPYEQYF.

The chain carries TRBV18 and TRBJ2-7; TRBD1 is a possible D gene (5 bases). The germline CDR1 and CDR2 sequences are KGHSH and LQKENI. The V end lost 3 bases, the J end lost 0 bases, and 12 bases lay between the germline ends. There are 15 residues in the CDR3. This CDR3 is CASSPADSSSYEQYF. CDR3 DNA sequence: TGTGCCAGCTCACCCGCTGACAGTAGCTCCTACGAGCAGTACTTC.

V and J are TRBV9 and TRBJ1-2; D ambiguous. There are 14 residues in the CDR3. Deletions cut 1 base from V and 8 bases from J, with 15 bases between. CDR1 and CDR2 (germline): SGDLS, YYNGEE. The CDR3 spells CASSVFPDLVGYTF. Written as DNA, the CDR3 is TGTGCCAGCAGCGTATTCCCCGACTTAGTCGGCTACACCTTC.

The rearrangement joins TRBV18 to TRBJ2-7; D not resolved. Germline CDR1 is KGHSH and CDR2 is LQKENI. The CDR3 contains 12 residues. V lost 3 bases and J 3 bases, leaving 6 bases between the germline ends. The CDR3 DNA follows: TGTGCCAGCTCACCTGCCGGCTACGAGCAGTACTTC. Its protein product is CASSPAGYEQYF.

This sequence joins TRBV5-6 and TRBJ2-7, with 7 bases aligning to TRBD1. The CDR3 loop spans 14 amino acids. V gave up 0 bases and J gave up 4 bases; unmatched junction bases: 4. Per the germline V gene, CDR1 is SGHDT and CDR2 is YYEEEE. In nucleotides, the CDR3 is TGTGCCAGCAGCTTGGAGGGGGCGCCTTACGAGCAGTACTTC. Its translation is CASSLEGAPYEQYF.

V and J are TRBV19 and TRBJ1-4; possibly TRBD1 for D (6 bases). The CDR3 sequence is 13 residues long. The germline V and J ends were trimmed by 7 bases and 12 bases, with 18 bases remaining between them. Germline lookup yields CDR1 LNHDA and CDR2 SQIVND (reference sequence). CDR3 residues: CASTGTPSRELFF. CDR3 in DNA: TGTGCCAGTACAGGGACACCCTCCAGGGAACTGTTTTTT.

V gene TRBV13 combines with J gene TRBJ2-7; D assignment may be TRBD1 or TRBD2 (5 bases each). Trimming stripped 8 bases from V and 3 bases from J, with 14 bases between. The CDR3 runs 13 residues. The germline gives CDR1 PRHDT, CDR2 FYEKMQ (reference sequence). CDR3 loop: CASGTQQDYEQYF. The CDR3 nucleotides read TGTGCCAGCGGGACCCAACAGGACTACGAGCAGTACTTC.

This clone was recorded only once. The chain couples TRBV30 to TRBJ1-1; 7 bases map to TRBD1. This CDR3 contains 14 residues. From germline, CDR1 is GTSNPN and CDR2 SVGIG (reference sequence). V was pared by 2 bases and J by 1 base, with 4 bases of the junction left unmatched. Here the CDR3 DNA reads TGTGCCTGGAGTAATTGGGACAGGAACACTGAAGCTTTCTTT. This sequence encodes CAWSNWDRNTEAFF. Drawing the rest from reference TRBV30 and TRBJ1-1, the complete variable domain is SQTIHQWPATLVQPVGSPLSLECTVEGTSNPNLYWYRQAAGRGLQLLFYSVGIGQISSEVPQNLSASRPQDRQFILSSKKLLLSDSGFYLCAWSNWDRNTEAFFGQGTRLTVV.

J is TRBJ2-3 and V is TRBV18; maybe TRBD1 (6 bases). Germline CDR1 KGHSH, CDR2 LQKENI. CDR3 length equals 16 residues. V gave up 2 bases and J gave up 0 bases, with 12 bases separating them. In nucleotides, the CDR3 is TGTGCCAGCTCACCATTCGGACAGTCTAGCACAGATACGCAGTATTTT. This codes for CASSPFGQSSTDTQYF. Drawing the rest from reference TRBV18 and TRBJ2-3, the complete variable domain is NAGVMQNPRHLVRRRGQEARLRCSPMKGHSHVYWYRQLPEEGLKFMVYLQKENIIDESGMPKERFSAEFPKEGPSILRIQQVVRGDSAAYFCASSPFGQSSTDTQYFGPGTRLTVL.

The rearrangement uses TRBV10-3 and TRBJ2-7; 8 bases are shared with TRBD2. V shed 2 bases and J 0 bases; nucleotides not matched to a gene: 6. This CDR3 has 16 amino acids. The V gene's germline CDR1 is ENHRY and CDR2 SYGVKD. The CDR3 reads CAISEGLAGSSYEQYF. Written as DNA, the CDR3 is TGTGCCATCAGTGAGGGGCTAGCGGGCAGCTCCTACGAGCAGTACTTC.

As for this clone: An end of the junction differs from the germline gene, which may be a read error. The chain employs TRBV6-5 and TRBJ1-5, with TRBD1 as a possible D gene (5 bases). This CDR3 region has 14 residues. CDR1 and CDR2 from the germline V gene are MNHEY and SVGAGI. The CDR3 DNA sequence: TGTGCCAGCAGAGAGCGGGGGGGGGATCAGTCCCAGCATTTT. This gives the protein CASRERGGDQSQHF.

Note on this clone: The sample holds other DNA sequences that translate to the same CDR3. This chain links TRBV27 with TRBJ1-5; no clear D gene. V was clipped by 2 bases and J by 0 bases, with 8 bases between them. The germline V gene encodes CDR1 MNHEY and CDR2 SMNVEV (reference sequence). This CDR3 spans 15 amino acids. The CDR3 coding sequence is TGTGCCAGCAGTTTACAACAGTATAGCAATCAGCCCCAGCATTTT. It codes for CASSLQQYSNQPQHF.

This clone was observed a single time. The chain links TRBV19 to TRBJ1-3, with 9 positions matching TRBD1. Germline V gene data show CDR1 as LNHDA and CDR2 as SQIVND (reference sequence). The CDR3 runs to 15 residues. V gave up 6 bases and J gave up 4 bases; unmatched junction bases: 7. This CDR3 reads CASSRPGQGGNTIYF. The CDR3 bases are TGTGCCAGTAGCAGACCGGGACAGGGAGGAAACACCATATATTTT.

The J gene is TRBJ1-1, the V gene TRBV5-1, with D uncertain. The V end was cut by 4 bases, the J end by 1 base, with 14 bases between. The CDR3 runs 15 residues. Germline V lookup: CDR1 SGHRS, CDR2 YFSETQ. The CDR3 here is CASSLVTATNTEAFF. In DNA form, the CDR3 reads TGCGCCAGCAGCCTAGTCACTGCAACGAACACTGAAGCTTTCTTT. Full variable domain (remainder filled in from reference TRBV5-1 and TRBJ1-1): KAGVTQTPRYLIKTRGQQVTLSCSPISGHRSVSWYQQTPGQGLQFLFEYFSETQRNKGNFPGRFSGRQFSNSRSEMNVSTLELGDSALYLCASSLVTATNTEAFFGQGTRLTVV.

The V call is TRBV6-5, the J call TRBJ1-1; D is perhaps TRBD1 (5 bases). In germline, CDR1 is MNHEY, CDR2 SVGAGI. The V gene lost 7 bases and the J gene lost 0 bases, with 15 bases spanning the gap. The CDR3 has 15 residues. CDR3 sequence: CASKLRDALNTEAFF. The CDR3, as DNA: TGTGCCAGCAAACTCAGGGACGCTCTGAACACTGAAGCTTTCTTT.

CDR3 in amino acids: CASSESGTGGLYEQYF. CDR3 DNA sequence: TGCGCCAGCAGTGAGTCGGGGACAGGGGGTCTCTACGAGCAGTACTTC. V usage is TRBV10-1 and J usage is TRBJ2-7; TRBD1 aligns across 11 bases. CDR1 and CDR2 from the germline V gene are WNHNN and SYGVQD (reference sequence). Trimming removed 0 bases from V and 3 bases from J; junction bases left unmatched: 4. This CDR3 is built from 16 residues.

V and J are TRBV30 and TRBJ1-4; 9 nucleotides match TRBD1. CDR3 length: 14 residues. V was pared by 5 bases and J by 8 bases, with 9 bases of the junction left unmatched. Per the germline V gene, CDR1 is GTSNPN and CDR2 is SVGIG (reference sequence). Here the CDR3 DNA reads TGTGCCTGGGCAGAACAGGGGGCAGGGGAAAAACTGTTTTTT. Protein sequence: CAWAEQGAGEKLFF.

The genes are TRBV19 and TRBJ2-3; no definite D call. With 2 bases removed from V and 0 bases from J, the gap between germline ends came to 6 bases. Germline V gives CDR1 LNHDA, CDR2 SQIVND (reference sequence). The CDR3 extends over 14 amino acids. CDR3 region: CASSIIGSTDTQYF. The DNA for the CDR3 is TGTGCCAGTAGTATAATCGGTAGCACAGATACGCAGTATTTT.

The gene calls are TRBV5-6 and TRBJ2-2, with TRBD2 matching 12 bases. Looked up from germline, CDR1 is SGHDT and CDR2 is YYEEEE. Trimming took 4 bases from V and 3 from J; bases not matched to a gene: 10. The CDR3 covers 18 residues. The CDR3 DNA reads as TGTGCCAGCAGCGTCCCTAGCGGGAGGGCCTTGCACACCGGGGAGCTGTTTTTT. As protein: CASSVPSGRALHTGELFF.

The rearrangement uses TRBV29-1 and TRBJ2-7; D uncertain. CDR1 is SQVTM and CDR2 is ANQGSEA in the germline V gene. V lost 3 bases and J 3 bases, leaving 6 bases between the germline ends. This CDR3 region has 11 residues. The CDR3 DNA sequence: TGCAGCGTTGATTTCGTCTACGAGCAGTACTTC. This codes for CSVDFVYEQYF.

The V call is TRBV4-1, the J call TRBJ2-1, with TRBD2 matching over 14 bases. V shed 8 bases, J shed 8 bases, and the junction held 11 bases outside the gene matches. CDR3 length: 16 amino acids. From germline, CDR1 is MGHRA and CDR2 YSYEKL. The CDR3, as DNA: TGCGCCAGCTCGCCCCAGGGGACTAGCGGGAGTTATGAGCAGTTCTTC. This encodes CASSPQGTSGSYEQFF.

The chain carries TRBV6-5 and TRBJ1-1; 8 bases fit TRBD1. CDR1 is MNHEY, CDR2 SVGAGI, per germline. The CDR3 sequence is 12 residues long. Unmatched junction bases numbered 2, after V lost 7 bases and J lost 4 bases. Written as DNA, the CDR3 is TGTGCCAGCACCGACAGGGGCACTGAAGCTTTCTTT. The encoded protein is CASTDRGTEAFF.

The genes are TRBV7-6 and TRBJ2-3; a possible D gene is TRBD1 (6 bases). The germline V gene has CDR1 SGHVS and CDR2 FNYEAQ. Trimming removed 2 bases at V and 6 bases at J, with 12 bases between. The CDR3 has 14 residues. In nucleotides, the CDR3 is TGTGCCAGCAGCTTATATACAGGGTCCGATACGCAGTATTTT. It specifies CASSLYTGSDTQYF.

The J gene is TRBJ2-3, the V gene TRBV18, with 9 bases aligning to TRBD2. Per germline, CDR1 KGHSH and CDR2 LQKENI. The CDR3 totals 17 residues. Unmatched junction bases numbered 7, after V lost 1 base and J lost 2 bases. DNA of the CDR3: TGTGCCAGCTCACCACAGAGTAGCGGGAGTTTCACAGATACGCAGTATTTT. Its translation: CASSPQSSGSFTDTQYF.

The CDR3 DNA sequence: TGTGCCAGCTCAGGGACAATGAACACTGAAGCTTTCTTT. This sequence encodes CASSGTMNTEAFF. The chain links TRBV18 to TRBJ1-1, with TRBD1 as a possible D gene (6 bases). The length of the CDR3 is 13 residues. CDR1 and CDR2 (germline): KGHSH, LQKENI. The V end was cut by 5 bases, the J end by 0 bases, with 7 bases between.

This clone was found a few times. The V call is TRBV6-6, the J call TRBJ1-2; D is uncertain. V gave up 6 bases and J gave up 8 bases, with 16 bases separating them. CDR3 length: 13 amino acids. The V gene's germline CDR1 is MNHNY and CDR2 SVGAGI (reference sequence). CDR3 nucleotides: TGTGCCAGCAGCCGTTCCACTGATGGGGGCTACACCTTC. It is translated as CASSRSTDGGYTF.

The rearrangement links TRBV14 to TRBJ2-1, with D perhaps TRBD1 (6 bases). The germline V gene encodes CDR1 SGHDN and CDR2 FVKESK. Trimming removed 3 bases from V and 8 bases from J, with 20 bases in between. The CDR3 has 16 residues. In DNA, the CDR3 is TGTGCCAGCAGCCAGTACAGGGTACGGGGTTTGGATGAGCAGTTCTTC. This sequence encodes CASSQYRVRGLDEQFF.

The V gene is TRBV19, the J gene TRBJ2-2; D may match TRBD1 or TRBD2 (7 bases each). Germline V lookup: CDR1 LNHDA, CDR2 SQIVND (reference sequence). Between the trimmed V and J ends, which lost 2 bases and 6 bases, there was a span of 13 bases. There are 15 residues in the CDR3. The CDR3 DNA sequence: TGTGCCAGTAGTATATCGACAGGGAGGGCCGGGGAGCTGTTTTTT. Its protein is CASSISTGRAGELFF. The variable domain in full, completed from reference TRBV19 and TRBJ2-2, reads DGGITQSPKYLFRKEGQNVTLSCEQNLNHDAMYWYRQDPGQGLRLIYYSQIVNDFQKGDIAEGYSVSREKKESFPLTVTSAQKNPTAFYLCASSISTGRAGELFFGEGSRLTVL.

The chain has TRBV4-2 and TRBJ2-1, with TRBD2 matching over 7 bases. The CDR3 runs 16 residues. Unmatched junction bases numbered 5, after V lost 0 bases and J lost 3 bases. Germline V gene data show CDR1 as LGHNA and CDR2 as YNFKEQ. The CDR3 nucleotides are TGTGCCAGCAGCCAAGAGGCGGGAGAGTTCTACAATGAGCAGTTCTTC. Its translation: CASSQEAGEFYNEQFF.

The count of this clone is one. The J gene is TRBJ1-1, the V gene TRBV6-6; the D gene is possibly TRBD1 (5 bases). The V end was cut by 2 bases, the J end by 1 base, with 8 bases between. CDR3 length: 14 amino acids. The germline CDR1 and CDR2 sequences are MNHNY and SVGAGI (reference sequence). CDR3 amino acids: CASSYRGKNTEAFF. The CDR3 bases are TGTGCCAGCAGTTACCGGGGCAAGAACACTGAAGCTTTCTTT.